The 6 T cell receptor beta chains listed next were all sequenced from one sample in a study of cytomegalovirus exposure and HLA in healthy donors. Primers for the PCR totalled 60 Vbeta and 13 Jbeta. Using immunoSEQ multiplex PCR, the repertoire was profiled, and TCRdb retains in-frame clones only, with some absent. The sample yields roughly 120,000 clones, about 86% seen once. Sequences were obtained from PBMCs. The receptors originated from a man in his forties or fifties in good health and CMV-seronegative.

This chain joins TRBV5-1 and TRBJ1-2, with 8 bases fitting TRBD1. After removal of 0 bases from V and 7 bases from J, the junction contained 5 bases not matched to a gene. The length of the CDR3 is 14 residues. Germline V gene sequence: CDR1 SGHRS, CDR2 YFSETQ. The CDR3 is CASSLVGTGGGYTF. As DNA, the CDR3 is TGCGCCAGCAGCTTGGTGGGGACAGGTGGTGGCTACACCTTC.

V usage is TRBV4-1 and J usage is TRBJ1-2, with D tentatively TRBD1 (6 bases). Germline V gene sequence: CDR1 MGHRA, CDR2 YSYEKL. V shed 0 bases and J shed 4 bases, with 12 bases lying between them. This CDR3 spans 15 amino acids. The CDR3 bases are TGCGCCAGCAGCCAAGAAGGTACCAGGGGCTATGGCTACACCTTC. This gives the protein CASSQEGTRGYGYTF.

This chain joins TRBV28 and TRBJ2-7; D possibly corresponds to TRBD1 (6 bases). The length of the CDR3 is 14 residues. Trimming shortened V by 7 bases and J by 5 bases, and 18 bases separated the two germline ends. Germline lookup yields CDR1 MDHEN and CDR2 SYDVKM. CDR3 DNA sequence: TGTGCCAGCACGACCAAACAGGGTCGCGACGAGCAGTACTTC. Its translation: CASTTKQGRDEQYF.

This sequence joins TRBV6-5 and TRBJ1-5, with a possible D match to TRBD1 (5 bases). CDR3 length: 16 residues. Trimming took off 0 bases at V and 0 bases at J, with 9 bases between the two ends. Germline values: CDR1 MNHEY, CDR2 SVGAGI. The CDR3 spells CASSYSGGDSNQPQHF. The CDR3 bases are TGTGCCAGCAGTTACTCGGGAGGGGATAGCAATCAGCCCCAGCATTTT.

J is TRBJ1-2 and V is TRBV5-4; 8 bases agree with TRBD1. The CDR3 has 16 residues. Germline V gene sequence: CDR1 SGHNT, CDR2 YYREEE (reference sequence). Unmatched junction bases numbered 9, after V lost 3 bases and J lost 2 bases. The CDR3 sequence: CASSSGQVGKNYGYTF. The CDR3, as DNA: TGTGCCAGCAGCTCGGGACAGGTGGGGAAAAACTATGGCTACACCTTC.

The chain has TRBV15 and TRBJ2-7; D perhaps matches TRBD2 (5 bases). V lost 0 bases and J lost 5, with 17 bases in between. CDR3 length: 16 residues. Germline-derived CDR1 and CDR2 are LNHNV and YYDKDF (reference sequence). The CDR3 loop reads CATSRDPPLTADEQYF. DNA of the CDR3: TGTGCCACCAGCAGAGACCCCCCCCTAACAGCGGACGAGCAGTACTTC.